This TCR beta chain was observed in a study of vaccination and CD4 T cells after COVID-19. The germline V and J ends were trimmed by 4 bases and 0 bases, with 23 bases remaining between them. Germline CDR1 reads DFQATT; CDR2 reads SNEGSKA (reference sequence). The CDR3 loop spans 18 amino acids. Sequencing of the DNA from cultured CD4+ T cells was carried out with the Oncomine TCR Beta short-read assay. A single record per CDR3 protein comes from TCRdb applying MiXCR to the PCR reads. The sample has over 10,000 distinct CDR3 sequences, approximately 59% seen once. This clonotype was seen a single time. Its specificity is not known. Treatment of the sample: approximately 11-day PBMC culture with coronavirus spike peptide pools or control peptides (ViraFEST assay).

Sequencing used CD4+ T cells from blood, cultured in vitro. J is TRBJ2-3 and V is TRBV20-1; D may be TRBD1 (5 bases). This TCR was sampled from a human donor who had recovered from COVID-19. The CDR3 protein is CSANLLRAQGPSTDTQYF. In nucleotides, the CDR3 is TGCAGTGCTAACCTTCTTCGGGCGCAGGGTCCTAGCACAGATACGCAGTATTTT.